The 19 T cell receptor beta chains presented below share a single source sample, sequenced in a study of blood T cell repertoires in COVID-19. Produced via immunoSEQ multiplex PCR; TCRdb's table is partial and in-frame only. The sample contains hundreds of thousands of clones, roughly 88% of which appear only once. Sequenced sample: PBMCs or T cells enriched from blood (not recorded which). The receptor source for this set is a woman in her fifties or sixties who had recovered from COVID-19.

The chain recombines TRBV6-2 or TRBV6-3 with TRBJ1-2; the match to TRBD1 covers 8 bases. Germline CDR1 MNHEY, CDR2 SVGEGT. CDR3 length equals 17 residues. The V gene end was trimmed by 4 bases and the J gene end by 6 bases; junction bases not matched to a gene: 16. CDR3 sequence (DNA): TGTGCCAGCAGTTTAAGTCGGAAGAGGACAGGGAGGGATGGCTACACCTTC. Amino acid sequence: CASSLSRKRTGRDGYTF.

The rearrangement links TRBV30 to TRBJ1-2; TRBD1 is a possible D gene (6 bases). CDR1 and CDR2 (germline): GTSNPN, SVGIG (reference sequence). CDR3 length equals 19 residues. V was shortened by 4 bases and J by 1 base, with 28 bases between the two germline ends. CDR3: CAWIPMWPGQWGGNYGYTF. DNA for the CDR3: TGTGCCTGGATTCCGATGTGGCCCGGACAGTGGGGCGGTAACTATGGCTACACCTTC.

The chain recombines TRBV24-1 with TRBJ1-2; D is ambiguous. Germline loops: CDR1 KGHDR, CDR2 SFDVKD. V lost 3 bases to trimming and J lost 4 bases, with 17 bases between them. This CDR3 is built from 16 residues. The CDR3 bases are TGTGCCACCAGTGATCCTCACGGGCCAGCGGGCTATGGCTACACCTTC. It yields the protein CATSDPHGPAGYGYTF.

V gene TRBV5-4 combines with J gene TRBJ2-3; D call uncertain. CDR1 and CDR2 from the germline V gene are SGHNT and YYREEE (reference sequence). With 1 base removed from V and 6 bases from J, the gap between germline ends came to 9 bases. This CDR3 spans 13 amino acids. DNA of the CDR3: TGTGCCAGCAGCTTGCCCGAACGGGATACGCAGTATTTT. It encodes CASSLPERDTQYF.

The chain has TRBV11-2 and TRBJ2-1; 7 bases map to TRBD2. Per the germline V gene, CDR1 is SGHAT and CDR2 is FQNNGV. J was trimmed by 6 bases and V by 5 bases; bases with no gene match: 1. The CDR3 extends over 12 amino acids. In nucleotides, the CDR3 is TGTGCCAGCAGCCGCGGGGGCAATGAGCAGTTCTTC. Its protein product is CASSRGGNEQFF. Variable domain in full (rest from reference TRBV11-2 and TRBJ2-1): EAGVAQSPRYKIIEKRQSVAFWCNPISGHATLYWYQQILGQGPKLLIQFQNNGVVDDSQLPKDRFSAERLKGVDSTLKIQPAKLEDSAVYLCASSRGGNEQFFGPGTRLTVL.

CDR3 protein: CASSQAGGRGLTDTQYF. CDR3 in DNA: TGCGCCAGCAGCCAAGCTGGCGGGCGGGGGCTCACAGATACGCAGTATTTT. V usage is TRBV4-1 and J usage is TRBJ2-3, with a tentative D call TRBD2 (7 bases). The CDR3 is made up of 17 amino acids. Trimming removed 1 base at V and 2 bases at J, with 16 bases between. Germline CDR1 MGHRA, CDR2 YSYEKL.

Concerning this clone: The same CDR3 can be traced to other DNA sequences in this sample. The chain recombines TRBV19 with TRBJ1-1; D gene ambiguous. The CDR3 extends over 12 amino acids. Trimming pared 4 bases from V and 4 bases from J, leaving 7 bases between. CDR1 and CDR2 (germline): LNHDA, SQIVND (reference sequence). The CDR3: CASSSRVTEAFF. CDR3 DNA sequence: TGTGCCAGTAGTAGCCGGGTCACTGAAGCTTTCTTT.

Worth noting for this clone: This specimen includes other DNA sequences encoding the same CDR3. The genes are TRBV12-3 or TRBV12-4 and TRBJ1-5; possible D gene TRBD1, 6 bases. V was trimmed by 4 bases and J by 4 bases, leaving 8 bases between them. This CDR3 has 13 residues. The CDR3 DNA follows: TGTGCCAGCAGTTCAGACAGGAATCAGCCCCAGCATTTT. Translation: CASSSDRNQPQHF.

V is TRBV28 and J is TRBJ1-5, with 7 bases identical to TRBD1. The J segment lost 7 bases and the V segment lost 5 bases, leaving 11 bases of the junction unmatched. The CDR3 length is 15 residues. CDR1 and CDR2 (germline): MDHEN, SYDVKM. CDR3 bases: TGTGCCAGCAGTGACCCGACAGGGTTTAGGCAGCCCCAGCATTTT. Its protein is CASSDPTGFRQPQHF.

The V gene is TRBV5-1, the J gene TRBJ2-3, with TRBD1 as a possible D gene (6 bases). V was shortened by 0 bases and J by 4 bases, with 9 bases between the two germline ends. Germline CDR1 SGHRS, CDR2 YFSETQ. The CDR3 has 14 residues. CDR3 amino acids: CASSLGRGPDTQYF. CDR3 DNA: TGCGCCAGCAGCTTGGGCAGGGGCCCAGATACGCAGTATTTT.

This clone was found once. The chain has TRBV6-2 or TRBV6-3 and TRBJ1-1; no clear D. V lost 4 bases and J lost 7, with 19 bases in between. This CDR3 region has 15 residues. CDR1 and CDR2 from the germline V gene are MNHEY and SVGEGT. The CDR3 loop reads CASSSPGSPKIEAFF. The CDR3 DNA sequence: TGTGCCAGCAGTTCCCCGGGGTCCCCGAAAATTGAAGCTTTCTTT.

This chain links TRBV11-2 with TRBJ2-3; 10 bases are shared with TRBD1. The V gene end was trimmed by 1 base and the J gene end by 6 bases; junction bases not matched to a gene: 4. The length of the CDR3 is 15 residues. The germline gives CDR1 SGHAT, CDR2 FQNNGV. The CDR3 nucleotides read TGTGCCAGCAGCTTAGCTGACAGGGGGCTTGATACGCAGTATTTT. Translating it yields CASSLADRGLDTQYF.

V is TRBV3-1 (or the pseudogene TRBV3-2) and J is TRBJ2-3; 8 nucleotides match TRBD1. Trimming at V came to 6 bases and at J to 2 bases, leaving 4 bases not matched to a gene. Germline CDR1 is LGHDT and CDR2 is YNNKEL (reference sequence). This CDR3 has 14 amino acids. The CDR3 is CASRDRGATDTQYF. As DNA, the CDR3 is TGTGCCAGCAGAGACAGGGGTGCCACAGATACGCAGTATTTT.

The chain links TRBV6-4 to TRBJ2-2; no clear D gene. The CDR3 sequence is 14 residues long. Looked up from germline, CDR1 is MRHNA and CDR2 is SNTAGT. V was clipped by 4 bases and J by 0 bases, with 6 bases between them. The CDR3 here is CASSASTNTGELFF. The CDR3 nucleotides read TGTGCCAGCAGTGCATCTACGAACACCGGGGAGCTGTTTTTT.

The J gene is TRBJ1-4, the V gene TRBV4-3; maybe TRBD1 (5 bases). The V end lost 0 bases, the J end lost 10 bases, and 9 bases lay between the germline ends. The CDR3 spans 13 residues. Germline CDR1 reads LGHNA; CDR2 reads YSLEER. As DNA, the CDR3 is TGCGCCAGCAGCCAAGATTATCAGGGAAAACTGTTTTTT. Protein: CASSQDYQGKLFF.

This chain connects TRBV7-3 to TRBJ2-2, with TRBD1 matching 10 bases. The CDR3 extends over 16 amino acids. Germline V lookup: CDR1 SGHTA, CDR2 FQGTGA. Germline trimming cut 5 bases from V and 3 bases from J; bases unmatched to any gene: 6. This CDR3 reads CASSQTTGGYTGELFF. The CDR3 nucleotides are TGTGCCAGCAGCCAGACGACAGGGGGCTACACCGGGGAGCTGTTTTTT.

Remarks on this clone: At the DNA level, this CDR3 is encoded by other sequences in the same sample as well. The V and J genes are TRBV18 and TRBJ1-3; the D is unclear. With 0 bases removed from V and 0 bases from J, the gap between germline ends came to 6 bases. The CDR3 runs to 15 residues. The germline V gene has CDR1 KGHSH and CDR2 LQKENI. CDR3 DNA sequence: TGTGCCAGCTCACCACCTTCAAACTCTGGAAACACCATATATTTT. Its translation: CASSPPSNSGNTIYF.

V usage is TRBV5-4 and J usage is TRBJ2-6; tentatively, D is TRBD1 (6 bases). V shed 3 bases and J shed 2 bases, with 9 bases lying between them. Germline loops: CDR1 SGHNT, CDR2 YYREEE (reference sequence). This CDR3 spans 15 amino acids. CDR3 loop: CASSYGQTGANVLTF. The CDR3 region has the DNA TGTGCCAGCAGCTACGGACAGACTGGGGCCAACGTCCTGACTTTC.

This clone was counted once. J is TRBJ2-3 and V is TRBV7-9, with 12 bases that match TRBD2. Germline CDR1 is SEHNR and CDR2 is FQNEAQ (reference sequence). The CDR3 contains 16 residues. Trimming took 6 bases from V and 5 from J; bases not matched to a gene: 9. The CDR3 nucleotides read TGTGCCAGCAGGCGTCTAGCGGGAGGGCCGGAAGATACGCAGTATTTT. It encodes CASRRLAGGPEDTQYF.